This T cell receptor beta chain was found in a study of memory CD4+ T cells and cytomegalovirus serostatus. The CDR3 extends over 14 amino acids. V trimming: 9 bases; J trimming: 8 bases; junction bases outside the gene matches: 13. The germline V gene has CDR1 LNHDA and CDR2 SQIVND (reference sequence). Single viable CD3+CD4+CD8-CD45RO+ cells were sorted as the memory CD4+ T cells. Serum IgG to CMV pp150, pp28, p38 and p52 defined serostatus. As originally analysed: Out-of-frame sequences were removed, leaving 2 million to 2.5 million distinct TCRbeta sequences. Data came from immunoSEQ multiplex PCR; TCRdb stores just in-frame clones and leaves some out. D and trimming were read from the DNA, whereas the V and J calls and clone size are those reported in that table. This table has over 50,000 clones, roughly 79% appearing once. Overall study results and limits: Each of 55 to 80 CMV-associated TCRbeta sequences occurred in one to five individuals. Suggested: most of the CMV-linked TCR signature lies in CD4+ memory cells.

A note on this clone: Its antigen is not known.

This rearrangement joins TRBV19 to TRBJ1-1; 9 bases line up with TRBD1. The TCR sequence derives from an adult in good health and CMV-seronegative. The sequencing input was memory CD4+ T cells from blood. Here the CDR3 DNA reads TGTGCCAGCATAACGAACAGGGGGCGTTCAGAAGCTTTCTTT. It is translated as CASITNRGRSEAFF.